This is a list of T cell receptor beta chains from one sample in a study of tumor-infiltrating lymphocytes in oesophageal squamous cell carcinoma. TCRdb passed the PCR reads through MiXCR, listing each CDR3 protein once. Counted here are approximately 15,000 distinct CDR3 sequences, around 48% occurring once; the ten biggest clones make up about 18%. Sequencing used esophageal tumor tissue. These receptors were taken from a male donor with esophageal squamous cell carcinoma. Both conserved end residues are part of each CDR3. A D gene is named only where the DNA matches it firmly. Some rows have no size entry. The others give once, few or many, or a class for an expanded clone.

d_call | j_call | v_call | clone_size | cdr3_nt | cdr3_aa
NA | TRBJ2-3 | TRBV7-1 | NA | TGTGCCAGCAGTACGGGACTAGATACGCAGTATTTT | CASSTGLDTQYF
NA | TRBJ1-3 | TRBV11-2 | medium-sized | TGTGCCAGCAGCTTAGTTCCAGGGGCGGGAGGAAACACCATATATTTT | CASSLVPGAGGNTIYF
NA | TRBJ2-4 | TRBV5-1 | NA | TGCGCCAGCAGCTCGCAAGGGGCAGCCAAAAACATTCAGTACTTC | CASSSQGAAKNIQYF
NA | TRBJ2-3 | TRBV7-2 | NA | TGTGCCAGCAGCCCAGGGGCAGATACGCAGTATTTT | CASSPGADTQYF
NA | TRBJ1-1 | TRBV11-2 | few | TGTGCCAGCAGCCCCCCCGGATGGAACACTGAAGCTTTCTTT | CASSPPGWNTEAFF
TRBD2 | TRBJ2-3 | TRBV7-3 | few | TGTGCCAGCAGCCCTCTCGGGAGGAACACCGGGGAGCTGTATTTT | CASSPLGRNTGELYF
TRBD1 | TRBJ2-3 | TRBV7-8 | few | TGTGCCAGCAGCGCGGACAGGGAATATACGCAGTATTTT | CASSADREYTQYF
NA | TRBJ2-4 | TRBV7-2 | few | TGTGCCAGCAGCTTAACGGGGCAAAGCACCAAAAACATTCAGTACTTC | CASSLTGQSTKNIQYF
TRBD2 | TRBJ2-5 | TRBV24-1 | many | TGTGCCACCAGTGATTTGGATCCGGGAGGAGCGGAAGAGACCCAGTACTTC | CATSDLDPGGAEETQYF
TRBD2 | TRBJ2-3 | TRBV7-2 | few | TGTGCCAGCACCAAACTAGCGGGACCTAGCACAGATACGCAGTATTTT | CASTKLAGPSTDTQYF
NA | TRBJ2-1 | TRBV6-1 | NA | TGTGCCAGCAGGGTCGGGACAACCTACAATGAGCAGTTCTTC | CASRVGTTYNEQFF
TRBD2 | TRBJ2-7 | TRBV5-4 | many | TGTGCCAGCAGCCCGGGGACTAGCGGGATTCTTGGCTCCTACAATGAGCAGTACTTC | CASSPGTSGILGSYNEQYF
NA | TRBJ2-1 | TRBV7-2 | NA | TGTGCCAGCAGCTTAGCTCAGGGTTGGTACAATGAGCAGTTCTTC | CASSLAQGWYNEQFF
TRBD2 | TRBJ2-3 | TRBV6-6 | NA | TGTGCCAGCAGTTCTCGACTAGCGGGAGATACAGATACGCAGTATTTT | CASSSRLAGDTDTQYF
NA | TRBJ2-1 | TRBV12-3/TRBV12-4 | few | TGTGCCAGCAGTTTAAAGCGGAACAATGAGCAGTTCTTC | CASSLKRNNEQFF
NA | TRBJ2-5 | TRBV11-3 | once | TGTGCCAGCAGCCAACGATTGGGGGGTGATGAGACCCAGTACTTC | CASSQRLGGDETQYF
NA | TRBJ2-3 | TRBV12-5 | NA | TGTGCTAGTGGTTTGTTAGATACGCAGTATTTT | CASGLLDTQYF
NA | TRBJ2-3 | TRBV7-2 | NA | TGTGCCAGCAGCTTACGGAGCGGGCGCACAGATACGCAGTATTTT | CASSLRSGRTDTQYF
NA | TRBJ2-3 | TRBV6-2/TRBV6-3 | NA | TGTGCCAGCAGTTACTTCTGGACCGATACGCAGTATTTT | CASSYFWTDTQYF
NA | TRBJ2-2 | TRBV6-6 | NA | TGTGCCAGCAGACCGGACAGCGGGGAGCTGTTTTTT | CASRPDSGELFF
NA | TRBJ1-1 | TRBV28 | once | TGTGCCAGCAGCCTGGGATGGACTGAAGCTTTCTTT | CASSLGWTEAFF
NA | TRBJ1-4 | TRBV7-3 | once | TGTGCCAGCAGCAAAGGACAGACAACTAATGAAAAACTGTTTTTT | CASSKGQTTNEKLFF
NA | TRBJ2-3 | TRBV27 | NA | TGTGCCAGCAGTACCACAGATACGCAGTATTTT | CASSTTDTQYF
NA | TRBJ2-7 | TRBV6-2/TRBV6-3 | few | TGTGCCAGCAGTTACCGCGAGCAGTACTTC | CASSYREQYF
NA | TRBJ2-1 | TRBV2 | NA | TGTGCCAGCAGATCCGAGGCTGTGTTGCGTGAGCAGTTCTTC | CASRSEAVLREQFF
NA | TRBJ2-7 | TRBV7-6 | once | TGTGCCAGCAGCTTGGCAGGGAGCACAGATACGCAGTACTTC | CASSLAGSTDTQYF
TRBD2 | TRBJ2-3 | TRBV7-3 | NA | TGTGCCAGCAGCTTACTAGCGGGAGGGCCCGGGGAGCTGTATTTT | CASSLLAGGPGELYF
NA | TRBJ2-5 | TRBV7-6 | NA | TGTGCTAGCAGCTCTACGGGGTATCAAGAGACCCAGTACTTC | CASSSTGYQETQYF
NA | TRBJ1-5 | TRBV7-8 | NA | TGTGCCAGCAGCTTAGATACGGGAATTCATCAGCCCCAGCATTTT | CASSLDTGIHQPQHF
NA | TRBJ2-5 | TRBV6-2/TRBV6-3 | NA | TGTGCCAGCAGATATACGGGACCGGTTTACAATGAGCAGTACTTC | CASRYTGPVYNEQYF
TRBD1 | TRBJ2-5 | TRBV12-3/TRBV12-4 | NA | TGTGCCAGCAGTAGACAGGGGGCGCCGAATGAGCAGTACTTC | CASSRQGAPNEQYF
TRBD1 | TRBJ1-5 | TRBV6-8 | NA | TGTGCCAGCAGTGTGGGGACAGGGATCAATCAGCCCCAGCATTTT | CASSVGTGINQPQHF
TRBD2 | TRBJ2-7 | TRBV7-3 | NA | TGTGCCAGCAGCTTAACGGCTAGCGGGAGGCAAAGCTCCTACAATGAGCAGTACTTC | CASSLTASGRQSSYNEQYF
TRBD2 | TRBJ2-7 | TRBV7-3 | NA | TGTGCCAGCAGCTTAAGCGGGGGGGGGGCTGAGCAGTACTTC | CASSLSGGGAEQYF
TRBD2 | TRBJ2-3 | TRBV5-1 | NA | TGCGCCAGCAGCCAGGGTATAGCGGGGATCGTTAATACGCAGTATTTT | CASSQGIAGIVNTQYF
NA | TRBJ1-1 | TRBV7-8 | NA | TGTGCCAGCAGCTTAGGCAACCTGAACACTGAAGCTTTCTTT | CASSLGNLNTEAFF
NA | TRBJ2-5 | TRBV7-2 | NA | TGTGCCAGCAGCCCCCTAGGGGCCTGGGGAGAGACCCAGTACTTC | CASSPLGAWGETQYF
NA | TRBJ1-2 | TRBV5-6 | few | TGTGCCAGCAGCTTAAAAACAGGGTCGGGCTACACCTTC | CASSLKTGSGYTF
TRBD2 | TRBJ2-6 | TRBV7-6 | NA | TGTGCCAGCAGCACCGGGACTAGAACCTCTGGGGCCAACGTCCTGACTTTC | CASSTGTRTSGANVLTF
NA | TRBJ2-3 | TRBV7-2 | NA | TGTGCCAGCAGCTTAGCACAAAGGAACTTGGCAGGGGCAACAGATACGCAGTATTTT | CASSLAQRNLAGATDTQYF
NA | TRBJ2-1 | TRBV12-3/TRBV12-4 | NA | TGTGCCAGCACCAAGAGCCCTAGCGGAACGGGGGCCAATGAGCAGTTCTTC | CASTKSPSGTGANEQFF
TRBD2 | TRBJ2-1 | TRBV27 | NA | TGTGCCAGCAGTTACCTAGCGGGAGAGGTCAATGAGCAGTTCTTC | CASSYLAGEVNEQFF
TRBD2 | TRBJ2-1 | TRBV7-3 | NA | TGTGCCAGCAGCTTAAAGGCCGGGCTAGCGGGGCCCAATGAGCAGTTCTTC | CASSLKAGLAGPNEQFF
TRBD1 | TRBJ2-6 | TRBV7-8 | NA | TGTGCCAGCAGCAGGACAGGTACCTCTGGGGCCAACGTCCTGACTTTC | CASSRTGTSGANVLTF
NA | TRBJ2-7 | TRBV20-1 | few | TGCAGTGCCCTCAGCCCCGGCTCTTCATCCTACGAGCAGTACTTC | CSALSPGSSSYEQYF
NA | TRBJ2-7 | TRBV7-6 | NA | TGTGCCAGCAGCTTTCTGCTCGGGAGACACAACGAGCAGTACTTC | CASSFLLGRHNEQYF
NA | TRBJ2-4 | TRBV12-3/TRBV12-4 | NA | TGTGCCAGCAGTTTAGTGATTGGGGGTACAGATACGCAGTACTTC | CASSLVIGGTDTQYF
NA | TRBJ2-4 | TRBV12-3/TRBV12-4 | NA | TGTGCCAGCAGTAGACCCGGTGGAGCGGCCAAAAACATTCAGTACTTC | CASSRPGGAAKNIQYF
NA | TRBJ2-7 | TRBV7-9 | few | TGTGCCAGCAGCTTACCGGGACACCTAACCTACGAGCAGTACTTC | CASSLPGHLTYEQYF